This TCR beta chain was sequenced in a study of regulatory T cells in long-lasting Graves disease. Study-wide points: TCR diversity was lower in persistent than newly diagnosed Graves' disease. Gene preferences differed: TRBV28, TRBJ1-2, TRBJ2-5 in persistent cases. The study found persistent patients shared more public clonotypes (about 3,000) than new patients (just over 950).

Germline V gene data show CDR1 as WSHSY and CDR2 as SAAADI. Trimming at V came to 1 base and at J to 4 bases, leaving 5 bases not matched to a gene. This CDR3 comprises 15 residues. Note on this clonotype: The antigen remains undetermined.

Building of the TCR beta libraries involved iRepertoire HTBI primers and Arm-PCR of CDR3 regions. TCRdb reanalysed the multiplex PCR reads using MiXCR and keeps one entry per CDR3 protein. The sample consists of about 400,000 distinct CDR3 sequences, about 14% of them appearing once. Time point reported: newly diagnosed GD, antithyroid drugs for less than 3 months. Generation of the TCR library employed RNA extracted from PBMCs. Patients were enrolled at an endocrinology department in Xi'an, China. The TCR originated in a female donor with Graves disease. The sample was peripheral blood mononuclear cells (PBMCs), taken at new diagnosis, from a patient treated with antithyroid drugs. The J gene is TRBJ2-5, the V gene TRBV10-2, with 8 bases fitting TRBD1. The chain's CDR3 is CASSEWDRSTETQYF. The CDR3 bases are TGCGCCAGCAGTGAGTGGGACAGGTCGACAGAGACCCAGTACTTC.